These T cell receptor beta chains were read from a single sample in a study of shared clonotypes between healthy human individuals. Some clones are missing from TCRdb's copy, which holds only in-frame ones; the method was immunoSEQ multiplex PCR. The sample lists 950,000 to 1,300,000 clones, 65% to 75% occurring once. Sample: memory CD4+ T cells sorted from blood. All receptors derive from a man between 18 and 35 years old in good health. The CDR3 runs from the conserved cysteine through the conserved F or W. The order of the fields is CDR3 protein, CDR3 length, clone size, V gene. Rows may omit the clone size; those that give it use once, few, many or a size class.

CDR3: CATSPGQGEGGYTF
length: 14
size: .
V: TRBV18

CDR3: CASSGQGLTGELFF
length: 14
size: many
V: TRBV7-9

CDR3: CASRTNGQGAPYGYTF
length: 16
size: .
V: TRBV27

CDR3: CASSSGTLNTEAFF
length: 14
size: .
V: TRBV5-1

CDR3: CASSLTIPPSGNTIYF
length: 16
size: .
V: TRBV27

CDR3: CASSSYQGFDYGYTF
length: 15
size: .
V: TRBV11-2

CDR3: CASSIGAGGRNSYEQYF
length: 17
size: .
V: TRBV19

CDR3: CASRGDLSNSPLHF
length: 14
size: once
V: TRBV5-5

CDR3: CSVEEVELGTQYF
length: 13
size: few
V: TRBV29-1

CDR3: CASSYSIWTGDTEAFF
length: 16
size: .
V: TRBV6-5